This T cell receptor (beta chain) came from a study of beta chain features in type 1 diabetes. Study details: When patients were set against healthy donors, age, gender and cell yields were similar.

J lost 4 bases, V lost 4 bases, and 5 bases had no gene match. CDR1 is MDHEN and CDR2 is SYDVKM in the germline V gene. This CDR3 contains 15 residues. All of the isolated RNA was reverse transcribed, so expressed TCRB transcripts were sequenced. Using immunoSEQ multiplex PCR, the repertoire was profiled, and TCRdb retains in-frame clones only, with some absent. The data contain about 140,000 clones, 6.9% of them singletons. Study-wide findings and caveats: The naive, central memory and Treg TCRB repertoires looked more alike in patients than they did in healthy donors. Among all four CD4+ subsets, Type 1 diabetes patients had TCRB CDR3s that were moderately but significantly shorter.

Every sorted population was more than 95% pure. On this clone: Its antigen is currently unknown.

This chain uses TRBV28 with TRBJ2-1; 9 positions match TRBD2. This TCR was sampled from a woman under 40 in good health. The sequenced material came from central memory CD4+ T cells from blood. CDR3 region: CASSYPGLAYNEQFF. Here the CDR3 DNA reads TGTGCCAGCAGTTATCCGGGACTAGCATACAATGAGCAGTTCTTC.